This entry lists 29 T cell receptor beta chains sequenced from one sample in a study of beta chain features in type 1 diabetes. Expressed TCRB transcripts were sequenced, since all the RNA that had been isolated was reverse transcribed. Data came from immunoSEQ multiplex PCR; TCRdb stores just in-frame clones and leaves some out. The sample holds 350,000 to 450,000 clones, approximately 15% seen once. The sample comprised naive CD4+ T cells from blood. Receptors originate from a man aged 25 to 45 in good health.

A few counts support this clone. The gene calls are TRBV7-2 and TRBJ2-1; TRBD1 agrees at 9 bases. The germline V gene has CDR1 SGHTA and CDR2 FQGNSA. Trimming took 5 bases from V and 2 from J; bases not matched to a gene: 4. This CDR3 is 15 amino acids long. The CDR3 protein is CASSQDRGPYNEQFF. In DNA form, the CDR3 reads TGTGCCAGCAGCCAGGACAGGGGCCCCTACAATGAGCAGTTCTTC. Looking up the rest from reference TRBV7-2 and TRBJ2-1 gives the full variable domain: GAGVSQSPSNKVTEKGKDVELRCDPISGHTALYWYRQSLGQGLEFLIYFQGNSAPDKSGLPSDRFSAERTGGSVSTLTIQRTQQEDSAVYLCASSQDRGPYNEQFFGPGTRLTVL.

This clone was counted between two and nine times. DNA for the CDR3: TGTGCCAGTAGAAGACAAGACAATCAGCCCCAGCATTTT. This translates into CASRRQDNQPQHF. This chain connects TRBV19 to TRBJ1-5, with D hard to call. The germline V gene has CDR1 LNHDA and CDR2 SQIVND (reference sequence). Trimming pared 6 bases from V and 3 bases from J, leaving 9 bases between. The CDR3 runs to 13 residues.

The chain uses TRBV4-1 and TRBJ1-2; possible D gene TRBD1, 5 bases. V was pared by 4 bases and J by 2 bases, with 8 bases between. The V gene's germline CDR1 is MGHRA and CDR2 YSYEKL. The CDR3 runs 13 residues. The CDR3, as DNA: TGCGCCAGCAGCCCTCGGGACAACTATGGCTACACCTTC. Its translation: CASSPRDNYGYTF.

The V gene is TRBV1, the J gene TRBJ2-1; no DNA check was done on the table's D call, TRBD2. TRBV1 is described as a pseudogene. The CDR3 runs 19 residues. The chain's CDR3 is CTSSQGPGLAPNGWNEQFF. The CDR3, as DNA: TGCACCAGCAGCCAAGGGCCGGGACTAGCGCCTAACGGATGGAATGAGCAGTTCTTC.

There are a few counts of this clone. J is TRBJ2-3 and V is TRBV5-1; 9 nucleotides agree with TRBD2. Germline V gives CDR1 SGHRS, CDR2 YFSETQ. The CDR3 covers 15 residues. Losses at the gene ends were 1 base for V and 7 bases for J; bases not matched to a gene: 7. The CDR3 sequence: CASSLFVASGNTQYF. The CDR3 DNA reads TGCGCCAGCAGCTTGTTCGTCGCTAGCGGGAATACGCAGTATTTT.

This clone was counted between two and nine times. This chain joins TRBV4-2 and TRBJ2-1; 8 bases align to TRBD2. This CDR3 contains 14 residues. V dropped 4 bases and J dropped 15; count of bases not matched to a gene: 14. Germline V gene data show CDR1 as LGHNA and CDR2 as YNFKEQ. The CDR3 spells CASSRTSSSGPRFF. CDR3 in DNA: TGTGCCAGCAGCCGCACCTCCTCTAGCGGGCCGAGGTTCTTC.

The gene calls are TRBV5-1 and TRBJ2-1; D could derive from TRBD1 or TRBD2 (5 bases each). The CDR3 is 16 residues long. From germline, CDR1 is SGHRS and CDR2 YFSETQ. Trimming shortened V by 0 bases and J by 8 bases, and 18 bases separated the two germline ends. In DNA, the CDR3 is TGCGCCAGCAGCTTGGTATTATTAGGGGTTAGCGATGAGCAGTTCTTC. Protein sequence: CASSLVLLGVSDEQFF.

The chain employs TRBV18 and TRBJ1-6; D unresolved. Germline CDR1 KGHSH, CDR2 LQKENI. The CDR3 sequence is 16 residues long. V dropped 3 bases and J dropped 2 bases, with 11 bases sitting between them. CDR3 nucleotides: TGTGCCAGCTCACCCGGAGTCGGGACCTATAATTCACCCCTCCACTTT. Amino acid sequence: CASSPGVGTYNSPLHF.

The rearrangement links TRBV27 to TRBJ1-2; 7 positions agree with TRBD1. Looked up from germline, CDR1 is MNHEY and CDR2 is SMNVEV (reference sequence). The CDR3 contains 14 residues. With 6 bases clipped from V and 7 bases from J, the junction kept 11 bases outside the gene matches. Here the CDR3 reads CASRIGTDLTGYTF. The DNA for the CDR3 is TGTGCCAGCAGGATCGGGACAGATCTCACTGGCTACACCTTC.

There are a few counts of this clone. The chain combines TRBV30 with TRBJ2-4, with TRBD2 identical over 9 bases. The CDR3 spans 14 residues. V lost 2 bases to trimming and J lost 6 bases; unmatched junction nucleotides: 5. The germline CDR1 and CDR2 sequences are GTSNPN and SVGIG (reference sequence). Here the CDR3 DNA reads TGTGCCTGGAGTTCCCTAGCGGGGAGAAACATTCAGTACTTC. Its translation is CAWSSLAGRNIQYF.

This clone was detected a few times. This sequence joins TRBV5-1 and TRBJ2-5, with TRBD2 matching 11 bases. There are 15 residues in the CDR3. Trimming removed 4 bases from V and 4 bases from J; junction bases left unmatched: 6. CDR1 is SGHRS and CDR2 is YFSETQ in the germline V gene. The CDR3 sequence is CASSIGLAGLETQYF. The CDR3, as DNA: TGCGCCAGCAGCATAGGACTAGCGGGTCTAGAGACCCAGTACTTC.

This clone was seen more than once but under ten times. The chain carries TRBV30 and TRBJ2-7; the match to TRBD1 covers 9 bases. The CDR3 has 16 amino acids. Germline V gives CDR1 GTSNPN, CDR2 SVGIG (reference sequence). V gave up 0 bases and J gave up 1 base; unmatched junction bases: 7. Written as DNA, the CDR3 is TGTGCCTGGAGTGTACATGGGACAGGGCTTTCCTACGAGCAGTACGTC. This codes for CAWSVHGTGLSYEQYV.

This chain uses TRBV4-1 with TRBJ2-3, with TRBD2 matching 14 bases. CDR1 MGHRA and CDR2 YSYEKL come from the germline V gene. The CDR3 consists of 17 residues. With V trimmed by 3 bases and J by 4 bases, 6 bases remained unmatched. Here the CDR3 DNA reads TGCGCCAGCAGCCAGAGGGTGACTAGCGGGAGGGCAGATACGCAGTATTTT. This codes for CASSQRVTSGRADTQYF.

This clone appeared a few times. The chain has TRBV5-1 and TRBJ2-1; D remains unclear. The CDR3 extends over 14 amino acids. Germline-derived CDR1 and CDR2 are SGHRS and YFSETQ. V was pared by 0 bases and J by 5 bases, with 9 bases between. The CDR3, as DNA: TGCGCCAGCAGCTTGGCCGTTCATAACAATGAGCAGTTCTTC. This encodes CASSLAVHNNEQFF.

V and J are TRBV7-6 and TRBJ2-7, with TRBD2 matching over 13 bases. V dropped 5 bases and J dropped 3; count of bases not matched to a gene: 4. CDR3 length: 15 residues. CDR1 is SGHVS, CDR2 FNYEAQ, per germline. As DNA, the CDR3 is TGTGCCAGCAGCAAGGGACTAGCGGGATACTACGAGCAGTACTTC. It is translated as CASSKGLAGYYEQYF.

This clone was recorded a few times. The genes are TRBV7-9 and TRBJ1-4; possibly TRBD1 for D (5 bases). CDR3 length: 14 residues. The germline V and J ends were trimmed by 4 bases and 5 bases, with 11 bases remaining between them. From germline, CDR1 is SEHNR and CDR2 FQNEAQ (reference sequence). The CDR3 loop is CASSSSSGNEKLFF. CDR3 sequence (DNA): TGTGCCAGCAGCTCGTCCTCAGGGAATGAAAAACTGTTTTTT.

The chain recombines TRBV14 with TRBJ1-4, with 9 bases fitting TRBD1. The J segment lost 6 bases and the V segment lost 6 bases, leaving 20 bases of the junction unmatched. Per germline, CDR1 SGHDN and CDR2 FVKESK. This CDR3 spans 19 amino acids. CDR3: CASRNSLGQGPPPDEKLFF. CDR3 sequence (DNA): TGTGCCAGCAGGAATAGCCTAGGACAGGGGCCGCCGCCGGATGAAAAACTGTTTTTT. The variable domain in full, completed from reference TRBV14 and TRBJ1-4, reads EAGVTQFPSHSVIEKGQTVTLRCDPISGHDNLYWYRRVMGKEIKFLLHFVKESKQDESGMPNNRFLAERTGGTYSTLKVQPAELEDSGVYFCASRNSLGQGPPPDEKLFFGSGTQLSVL.

In this sample, this clone turned up a few times. The chain links TRBV7-8 to TRBJ2-7, with 10 bases fitting TRBD2. This CDR3 is 15 amino acids long. The V segment lost 5 bases and the J segment 2 bases; nucleotides outside the gene matches: 6. Germline V lookup: CDR1 SGHVS, CDR2 FQNEAQ. CDR3 DNA sequence: TGTGCCAGCAGCCCGAGGACTAGCGGAGCCTACGAGCAGTACGTC. Translating it yields CASSPRTSGAYEQYV.

This clone was detected a few times. In the same sample, other DNA sequences code for this CDR3. The chain combines TRBV7-2 with TRBJ1-5; D is ambiguous. V was shortened by 1 base and J by 6 bases, with 7 bases between the two germline ends. The CDR3 sequence is 13 residues long. Germline CDR1 and CDR2: SGHTA and FQGNSA. CDR3 DNA sequence: TGTGCCAGCAGCTTAGAAGGAGCTCAGCCCCAGCATTTT. Residues: CASSLEGAQPQHF.

This clone was observed a few times. V and J are TRBV4-1 and TRBJ1-1; 8 nucleotides align to TRBD1. The germline gives CDR1 MGHRA, CDR2 YSYEKL. V lost 1 base to trimming and J lost 12 bases; unmatched junction nucleotides: 4. This CDR3 region has 12 residues. CDR3 region: CASSQADRVTFF. The CDR3 DNA reads as TGCGCCAGCAGCCAAGCGGACAGGGTCACTTTCTTT.

There are a few counts of this clone. The V gene is TRBV6-5, the J gene TRBJ1-5; no firm D call. Germline assignment: CDR1 MNHEY and CDR2 SVGAGI. The germline V and J ends were trimmed by 6 bases and 2 bases, with 8 bases remaining between them. This CDR3 is 13 amino acids long. The CDR3 sequence is CASSRSGNQPQHF. For the CDR3, the DNA is TGTGCCAGCAGCAGGTCTGGCAATCAGCCCCAGCATTTT.

The chain carries TRBV2 and TRBJ1-1, with D unclear. This CDR3 is built from 12 residues. The germline V and J ends were trimmed by 6 bases and 1 base, with 6 bases remaining between them. CDR1 and CDR2 (germline): SNHLY, FYNNEI. For the CDR3, the DNA is TGTGCCAGCAGCCACAGGAACACTGAAGCTTTCTTT. It specifies CASSHRNTEAFF.

The chain has TRBV23-1 and TRBJ2-7, with TRBD1 as a possible D gene (5 bases). TRBV23-1 is identified as an open reading frame with a role that is uncertain. V was shortened by 4 bases and J by 7 bases, with 23 bases between the two germline ends. This CDR3 spans 16 amino acids. Here the CDR3 DNA reads TGCGCCAGCAGTCCGGCTGGGGCAAGGGCGGTGTGGGAGCAGTACGTC. As protein: CASSPAGARAVWEQYV.

CDR3 in DNA: TGCAGCGTTTCCGAAGGCGACTATGGCTACACCTTC. As protein: CSVSEGDYGYTF. V gene TRBV29-1 combines with J gene TRBJ1-2; no reliable D call. Trimming stripped 5 bases from V and 3 bases from J, with 10 bases between. Germline loops: CDR1 SQVTM, CDR2 ANQGSEA. This CDR3 has 12 residues.

This clone has a handful of counts. The J gene is TRBJ2-3, the V gene TRBV5-1; TRBD2 agrees at 8 bases. J gave up 3 bases and V 3 bases, and 6 bases lay outside the gene matches. The CDR3 has 15 residues. Per germline, CDR1 SGHRS and CDR2 YFSETQ. CDR3 residues: CASSSLAANTDTQYF. The CDR3 nucleotides are TGCGCCAGCAGCTCACTAGCGGCCAATACAGATACGCAGTATTTT.

This clone was counted only a few times. The rearrangement joins TRBV11-2 to TRBJ1-1; D is perhaps TRBD1 (5 bases). This CDR3 comprises 15 residues. The V gene's germline CDR1 is SGHAT and CDR2 FQNNGV. Trimming pared 2 bases from V and 7 bases from J, leaving 17 bases between. For the CDR3, the DNA is TGTGCCAGCAGCTTACGGGGACTGAATGTTATTGAAGCTTTCTTT. It yields the protein CASSLRGLNVIEAFF.

In this sample, this clone turned up a few times. The chain recombines TRBV25-1 with TRBJ1-1; TRBD1 is a possible D gene (6 bases). CDR3 length: 12 amino acids. Germline CDR1 reads MGHDK; CDR2 reads SYGVNS. Trimming left V 7 bases short and J 4 bases short, with 10 bases between. Here the CDR3 reads CASKQGFTEAFF. The CDR3 nucleotides read TGTGCCAGCAAACAGGGATTCACTGAAGCTTTCTTT.

This clone showed up just a few times. The rearrangement uses TRBV5-4 and TRBJ2-3; TRBD1 is a possible D gene (6 bases). V lost 4 bases and J lost 5, with 11 bases in between. The length of the CDR3 is 13 residues. CDR1 and CDR2 from the germline V gene are SGHNT and YYREEE (reference sequence). The CDR3 here is CASSEQGIDTQYF. The CDR3 DNA is TGTGCCAGCAGCGAGCAGGGGATAGATACGCAGTATTTT.

This clone was detected only a few times. This same CDR3 is encoded by further DNA sequences in the sample. The V call is TRBV6-6, the J call TRBJ2-1, with TRBD1 identical over 7 bases. The CDR3 loop spans 14 amino acids. V lost 3 bases, J lost 3 bases, and 2 bases stayed unmatched. Germline CDR1 MNHNY, CDR2 SVGAGI (reference sequence). CDR3 amino acids: CASSYRQGYNEQFF. CDR3 nucleotides: TGTGCCAGCAGTTATAGACAGGGCTACAATGAGCAGTTCTTC.